This TCR beta chain was found in a study of CD8+ T cells in alopecia areata. Regarding treatment: oral pan-JAK inhibitor, 5-10 mg twice daily. Sorting from PBMCs produced CD4+ and CD8+ T cells. RNA, once extracted, was reverse transcribed into cDNA for use as the sequencing template. Profiling relied on immunoSEQ multiplex PCR, and the TCRdb table lists in-frame clones only, not all of them. The data show 180,000 or so clones, over 45% seen once. Sequenced here: CD4+ T cells sorted from blood, sampled at week 24, from a patient treated with tofacitinib. The sequence was collected from a human donor with alopecia areata.

Here the CDR3 DNA reads TGTGCCAGCAGCCCTGGTAGGGGGCCCGGCACAGATACGCAGTATTTT. Amino acid sequence: CASSPGRGPGTDTQYF. The chain has TRBV5-4 and TRBJ2-3, with 7 bases fitting TRBD1. Germline CDR1 reads SGHNT; CDR2 reads YYREEE (reference sequence). The length of the CDR3 is 16 residues. V shed 4 bases and J 1 base; nucleotides not matched to a gene: 9.